This T cell receptor (beta chain) was captured in a study of blood T cells in healthy people across ages (dated by TCRdb to the mid-2010s). For context, the study as a whole: In model experiments, roughly one uniquely barcoded TCR beta cDNA molecule per two T cells was captured by template switching. Four age groups were formed from the donors: young (average approximately 15 years), middle-aged (approximately 39), aged (62) and long-lived (approximately 80). The study measured age-related changes in TCR beta repertoire diversity using deep sequencing normalized with unique cDNA molecular identifiers. To avoid experimental bias, donors of different ages were distributed randomly across sequencing lanes. For two donors (one aged 18 to 29 and one aged 80 or older), the study analyzed two additional independent replicas of 1 million unique cDNA reads from the same blood draw.

CDR1 and CDR2 (SGDLS, YYNGEE) derive from the germline V gene. The CDR3 contains 17 residues, cysteine and phenylalanine counted. Left in the record is the CDR3 DNA by itself, 51 bases read in frame from the first base. The germline V end is reduced by 0 bases and the J end by 3 bases; junction bases left unmatched: 6. Worth noting for this clonotype: What antigen it recognizes has not been identified. Base-call qualities are not available, and no considerably larger clone is one nucleotide away.

Findings and caveats that apply to the study as a whole: The long-lived group showed more naive CD4+ T cells, fewer expanded clones and increased TCR diversity than the aged group, suggesting age selection. Observed TCR beta diversity per million T cells fell roughly linearly with age, and a significant reduction was already apparent by age around 40. Since profiling was done on bulk unsorted PBMCs, naive and antigen-experienced compartments could not be conclusively compared. The percentage of naive T cells measured by flow cytometry correlated strongly with observed TCR beta diversity. Total diversity estimates from one million sequenced T cells were considered lower bounds and underestimates. The CMV infection status of donors was not known, potentially confounding age-related changes in expanded clonotypes.

The receptor library was made with 5' RACE. TCRdb lists the instrument as Illumina HiSeq 2500. A second 7 to 11 cycle PCR used a sample-barcoded 5' primer and a J-beta primer mix. Each TCR beta cDNA molecule received a unique molecular identifier from a template-switch 5' adaptor carrying 12 random nucleotides. Each sample yielded at least 3 million CDR3-containing paired-end reads. All of the RNA was converted into first-strand cDNA using the Mint cDNA synthesis kit, with a TRBC-specific oligonucleotide serving as the primer. All cDNA was treated with uracil-DNA glycosylase and then went through a first 18-cycle PCR with the universal primers M1SS and BC2_uni_R. On the authors' methods: For normalization, 1 million high-quality reads, each with a distinct molecular identifier, were randomly selected from each sample. Instead of being binned into consensus sequences, reads with shared molecular identifiers were discarded. CDR3 identification, clonotype clustering and error correction used MiTCR with a Q25 quality threshold and the strictest error-elimination algorithm. A nonparametric unseen species model with Euler transformation was used to estimate lower-bound total TCR beta diversity. Starting from the raw public reads, TCRdb applied fastp trimming at Q25, assembled clones with MiXCR and retained in-frame beta chains. Each entry is one CDR3 protein sequence, shown with its most common DNA and genes. The V and J calls here are based on TCRdb, not the publication. The sample table lists fewer than 900,000 distinct CDR3 sequences, more than 40% of them with a count of one. Clones ranked in the top ten supply 20% to 25% of the sample.

The 39 donors, aged 6 to 90 years, were systemically healthy Caucasian individuals from Russia. Each donor gave about 9.7 milliliters of peripheral blood, drawn into EDTA-treated Vacutainer tubes. Ficoll-Paque density-gradient centrifugation was used to isolate PBMCs, with at least 6.5 million per sample. Total RNA, at least 6 micrograms per sample, was extracted from PBMCs with Trizol reagent. For every donor, flow cytometry on a PBMC aliquot measured the percentage of naive CD45RAhigh/CD27high T cells. The sample taken for sequencing was blood. Recombination joined TRBV9 with TRBJ2-3; TRBD2 matches 11 bases in the middle. The TCR was taken from a woman aged 55-70 years in good health. CDR3 protein: CASSVEVSGGATDTQYF. The DNA sequence follows: TGTGCCAGCAGCGTAGAAGTTAGCGGGGGGGCTACAGATACGCAGTATTTT.